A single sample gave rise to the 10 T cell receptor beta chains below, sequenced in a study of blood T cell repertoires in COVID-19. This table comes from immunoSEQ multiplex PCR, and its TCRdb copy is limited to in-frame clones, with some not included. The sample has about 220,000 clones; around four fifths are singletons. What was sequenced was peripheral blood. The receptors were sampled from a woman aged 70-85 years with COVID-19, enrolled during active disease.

The CDR3 bases are TGTGCTAGTGGACCGACAGGGTCCTACGAGCAGTACTTC. This sequence encodes CASGPTGSYEQYF. The chain has TRBV12-5 and TRBJ2-7; TRBD1 matches 7 bases. This CDR3 comprises 13 residues. Per germline, CDR1 LGHNT and CDR2 FRNRAP. V gave up 6 bases and J gave up 1 base; unmatched junction bases: 3.

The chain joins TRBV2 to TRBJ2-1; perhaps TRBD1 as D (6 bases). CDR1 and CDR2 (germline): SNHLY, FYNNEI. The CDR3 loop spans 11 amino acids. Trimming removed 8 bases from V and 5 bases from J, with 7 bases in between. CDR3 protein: CASQGNNEQFF. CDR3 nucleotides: TGTGCCAGCCAGGGGAACAATGAGCAGTTCTTC.

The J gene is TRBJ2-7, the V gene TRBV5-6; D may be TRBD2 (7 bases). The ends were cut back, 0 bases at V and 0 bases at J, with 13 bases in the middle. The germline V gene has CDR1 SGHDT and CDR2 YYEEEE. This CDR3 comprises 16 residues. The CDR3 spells CASSLGRGPSSYEQYF. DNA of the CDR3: TGTGCCAGCAGCTTGGGGCGGGGGCCCTCCTCCTACGAGCAGTACTTC.

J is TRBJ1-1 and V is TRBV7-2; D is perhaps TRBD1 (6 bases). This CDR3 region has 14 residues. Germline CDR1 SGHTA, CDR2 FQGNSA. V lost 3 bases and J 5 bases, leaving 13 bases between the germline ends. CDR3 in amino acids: CASSLDQGSTEAFF. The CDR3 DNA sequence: TGTGCCAGCAGCTTGGACCAGGGGAGTACTGAAGCTTTCTTT.

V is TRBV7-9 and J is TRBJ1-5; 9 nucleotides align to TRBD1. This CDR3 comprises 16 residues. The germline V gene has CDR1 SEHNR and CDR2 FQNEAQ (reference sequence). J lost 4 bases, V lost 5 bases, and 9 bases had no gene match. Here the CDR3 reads CASSRTAGTGNQPQHF. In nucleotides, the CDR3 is TGTGCCAGCAGCCGGACGGCCGGGACAGGGAATCAGCCCCAGCATTTT.

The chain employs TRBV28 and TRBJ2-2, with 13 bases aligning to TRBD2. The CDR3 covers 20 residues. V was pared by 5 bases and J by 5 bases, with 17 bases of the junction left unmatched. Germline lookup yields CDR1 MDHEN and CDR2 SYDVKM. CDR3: CASSLLRTSGRGARTGELFF. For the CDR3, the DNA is TGTGCCAGCAGTCTCCTTAGGACTAGCGGGAGAGGGGCCAGAACCGGGGAGCTGTTTTTT. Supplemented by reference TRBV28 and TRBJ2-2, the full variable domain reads DVKVTQSSRYLVKRTGEKVFLECVQDMDHENMFWYRQDPGLGLRLIYFSYDVKMKEKGDIPEGYSVSREKKERFSLILESASTNQTSMYLCASSLLRTSGRGARTGELFFGEGSRLTVL.

The CDR3 bases are TGTGCCAGCAGCCCGGACAGGGGGAGAGGTTCTGACTATGGCTACACCTTC. Amino acids: CASSPDRGRGSDYGYTF. The rearrangement uses TRBV6-7 and TRBJ1-2, with 10 bases matching TRBD1. TRBV6-7 belongs to the ORF category, with a function that is uncertain. This CDR3 has 17 amino acids. The V gene end was trimmed by 6 bases and the J gene end by 3 bases; junction bases not matched to a gene: 13.

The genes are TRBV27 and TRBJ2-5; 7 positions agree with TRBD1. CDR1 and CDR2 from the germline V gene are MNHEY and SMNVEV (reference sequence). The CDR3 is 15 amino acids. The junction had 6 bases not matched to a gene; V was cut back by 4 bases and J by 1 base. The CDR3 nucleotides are TGTGCCAGCAGTTCTATGGGGACAGCCCAAGAGACCCAGTACTTC. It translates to CASSSMGTAQETQYF.

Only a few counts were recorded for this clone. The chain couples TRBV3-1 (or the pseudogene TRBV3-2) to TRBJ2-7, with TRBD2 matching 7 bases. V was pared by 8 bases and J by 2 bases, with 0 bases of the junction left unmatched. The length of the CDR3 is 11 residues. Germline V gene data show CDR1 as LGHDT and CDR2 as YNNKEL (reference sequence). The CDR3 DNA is TGTGCCAGCGGGGGGGCCTACGAGCAGTACTTC. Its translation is CASGGAYEQYF.

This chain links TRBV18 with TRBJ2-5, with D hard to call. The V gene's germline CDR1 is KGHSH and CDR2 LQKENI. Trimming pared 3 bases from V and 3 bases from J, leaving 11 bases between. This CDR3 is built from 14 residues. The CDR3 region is CASSPGLSEETQYF. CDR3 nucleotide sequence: TGTGCCAGCTCACCGGGTCTGAGCGAAGAGACCCAGTACTTC.